The rows below give T cell receptor beta chains drawn from one sample of a study of blood T cell repertoires in COVID-19. Assay: immunoSEQ multiplex PCR; the TCRdb copy retains only in-frame clones and omits some. Of 130,000 to 150,000 clones in the sample, roughly four fifths were seen once. The specimen was peripheral blood. The receptors come from a human donor in a cohort sampled during active COVID-19. Both conserved end residues are part of each CDR3. D genes are given only for firm matches. Not every row has a clone size; where given, it reads once, few, many or a size class.

CDR3: CASSTGFGSSTDTQYF; DNA: TGTGCCAGTAGTACCGGGTTTGGTTCTAGCACAGATACGCAGTATTTT; size: .; V: TRBV19; J: TRBJ2-3; D: .
CDR3: CASMGGVTNTEAFF; DNA: TGTGCCAGCATGGGAGGAGTTACGAACACTGAAGCTTTCTTT; size: .; V: TRBV7-2; J: TRBJ1-1; D: .
CDR3: CASSEGLLLAEAFF; DNA: TGTGCCAGCAGTGAAGGGCTGCTCCTCGCTGAAGCTTTCTTT; size: .; V: TRBV6-1; J: TRBJ1-1; D: .
CDR3: CASRRQGADYGYTF; DNA: TGTGCCAGCAGGCGTCAGGGGGCGGACTATGGCTACACCTTC; size: .; V: TRBV28; J: TRBJ1-2; D: TRBD1
CDR3: CASSVVDRGETQYF; DNA: TGTGCCAGCAGCGTAGTGGACAGGGGTGAGACCCAGTACTTC; size: .; V: TRBV9; J: TRBJ2-5; D: TRBD1
CDR3: CASSKESGGFYEQYF; DNA: TGTGCCAGTAGTAAAGAGAGCGGGGGTTTCTACGAGCAGTACTTC; size: .; V: TRBV19; J: TRBJ2-7; D: TRBD2
CDR3: CASSLDNSYNSPLHF; DNA: TGTGCCAGCAGTTTGGATAACAGCTATAATTCACCCCTCCACTTT; size: .; V: TRBV28; J: TRBJ1-6; D: .
CDR3: CASSPRRDTNYGYTF; DNA: TGTGCCAGCAGCCCCAGACGGGACACTAACTATGGCTACACCTTC; size: few; V: TRBV27; J: TRBJ1-2; D: .
CDR3: CASSRDRTYGYTF; DNA: TGTGCCAGCAGTAGGGACAGAACCTATGGCTACACCTTC; size: .; V: TRBV6-2/TRBV6-3; J: TRBJ1-2; D: TRBD1
CDR3: CASSETTGLSSTEAFF; DNA: TGTGCCAGCAGCGAGACGACAGGATTGTCCTCCACTGAAGCTTTCTTT; size: .; V: TRBV7-6; J: TRBJ1-1; D: .
CDR3: CASSHSPGQGALRRNRDEQYF; DNA: TGCGCCAGCAGTCATTCGCCGGGACAGGGGGCGCTTCGAAGAAACAGGGACGAGCAGTACTTC; size: .; V: TRBV23-1; J: TRBJ2-7; D: TRBD1
CDR3: CATSREVADTNEQFF; DNA: TGTGCCACCAGCAGAGAAGTAGCGGACACCAATGAGCAGTTCTTC; size: .; V: TRBV15; J: TRBJ2-1; D: .
CDR3: CASSVVSGGANEQFF; DNA: TGTGCCAGCAGCGTGGTTAGCGGGGGGGCCAATGAGCAGTTCTTC; size: .; V: TRBV7-2; J: TRBJ2-1; D: TRBD2
CDR3: CASSQGTRETQYF; DNA: TGTGCCAGCAGCCAAGGGACTAGGGAGACCCAGTACTTC; size: .; V: TRBV13; J: TRBJ2-5; D: TRBD2
CDR3: CSARDRFYTF; DNA: TGCAGTGCTAGAGATAGATTTTACACCTTC; size: .; V: TRBV20-1; J: TRBJ1-2; D: .
CDR3: CASSTSPGQVTDTQYF; DNA: TGTGCCAGCAGCACCTCCCCTGGACAAGTCACAGATACGCAGTATTTT; size: .; V: TRBV9; J: TRBJ2-3; D: .
CDR3: CASSLDSTHGYTF; DNA: TGTGCCAGCAGCTTAGACAGTACTCATGGCTACACCTTC; size: few; V: TRBV7-9; J: TRBJ1-2; D: .
CDR3: CASSLERGLYNEQFF; DNA: TGTGCCAGCAGCTTAGAGCGGGGTTTGTACAATGAGCAGTTCTTC; size: once; V: TRBV7-2; J: TRBJ2-1; D: TRBD2
CDR3: CASTTTGTNTEAFF; DNA: TGTGCCAGCACAACTACAGGAACGAACACTGAAGCTTTCTTT; size: .; V: TRBV6-5; J: TRBJ1-1; D: .
CDR3: CASSEVVAGGSGNTIYF; DNA: TGTGCCAGCAGTGAAGTCGTCGCAGGGGGCTCTGGAAACACCATATATTTT; size: .; V: TRBV6-1; J: TRBJ1-3; D: TRBD1
CDR3: CASSITGLGNEQFF; DNA: TGTGCCAGCAGTATTACGGGACTAGGTAATGAGCAGTTCTTC; size: .; V: TRBV6-5; J: TRBJ2-1; D: TRBD2
CDR3: CASSLAGDYNEQFF; DNA: TGTGCCAGCAGTCTCGCGGGGGACTACAATGAGCAGTTCTTC; size: few; V: TRBV25-1; J: TRBJ2-1; D: TRBD2
CDR3: CASSPGQGYGNTIYF; DNA: TGTGCCAGCAGCCCGGGACAGGGCTACGGAAACACCATATATTTT; size: once; V: TRBV9; J: TRBJ1-3; D: TRBD1
CDR3: CASRGGGGASYNEQFF; DNA: TGCGCCAGCAGAGGTGGCGGGGGGGCGTCCTACAATGAGCAGTTCTTC; size: .; V: TRBV5-1; J: TRBJ2-1; D: TRBD2
CDR3: CASSQEARRDNEQFF; DNA: TGTGCCAGCAGCCAAGAAGCCAGACGGGACAATGAGCAGTTCTTC; size: few; V: TRBV3-1/TRBV3-2; J: TRBJ2-1; D: .
CDR3: CASEEGALNQPQHF; DNA: TGTGCCAGCGAAGAGGGGGCCCTCAATCAGCCCCAGCATTTT; size: .; V: TRBV19; J: TRBJ1-5; D: TRBD1
CDR3: CASLASGVTGGELFF; DNA: TGTGCCAGTTTGGCCAGCGGGGTCACAGGGGGGGAGCTGTTTTTT; size: once; V: TRBV6-5; J: TRBJ2-2; D: .
CDR3: CASSPGLAGKDTQYF; DNA: TGTGCCAGCAGCCCGGGACTAGCGGGGAAGGATACGCAGTATTTT; size: .; V: TRBV6-5; J: TRBJ2-3; D: TRBD2
CDR3: CASSVALAGALEQETQYF; DNA: TGTGCCAGCAGCGTAGCCCTAGCGGGGGCCCTGGAGCAAGAGACCCAGTACTTC; size: .; V: TRBV9; J: TRBJ2-5; D: TRBD2
CDR3: CASSFLIQDRAHEQYF; DNA: TGTGCCAGCAGCTTTCTAATACAGGACAGGGCCCACGAGCAGTACTTC; size: .; V: TRBV11-2; J: TRBJ2-7; D: TRBD1
CDR3: CASSLNPGTGGTDTQYF; DNA: TGCGCCAGCAGCTTGAATCCCGGGACAGGGGGCACAGATACGCAGTATTTT; size: .; V: TRBV5-1; J: TRBJ2-3; D: TRBD1
CDR3: CASSPSGSTDTQYF; DNA: TGCGCCAGCAGCCCGAGCGGGAGCACAGATACGCAGTATTTT; size: .; V: TRBV5-1; J: TRBJ2-3; D: .
CDR3: CASTRQGGRTGELFF; DNA: TGTGCCAGTACCCGACAGGGGGGGAGGACCGGGGAGCTGTTTTTT; size: few; V: TRBV19; J: TRBJ2-2; D: TRBD1
CDR3: CASSLPHSGGTEAFF; DNA: TGTGCCAGCAGTTTGCCCCACTCCGGGGGCACTGAAGCTTTCTTT; size: .; V: TRBV28; J: TRBJ1-1; D: .
CDR3: CASSPRFWTADEQFF; DNA: TGTGCCAGCAGCCCTCGTTTTTGGACAGCCGATGAGCAGTTCTTC; size: .; V: TRBV9; J: TRBJ2-1; D: .
CDR3: CASSQLVLAGGPPGELFF; DNA: TGTGCCAGCAGCCAACTGGTACTAGCGGGGGGGCCACCCGGGGAGCTGTTTTTT; size: .; V: TRBV3-1/TRBV3-2; J: TRBJ2-2; D: TRBD2
CDR3: CASSPEVKDTQYF; DNA: TGTGCCAGCTCACCGGAGGTCAAAGATACGCAGTATTTT; size: .; V: TRBV18; J: TRBJ2-3; D: .
CDR3: CSVTTGVVWTEAFF; DNA: TGCAGCGTCACCACAGGGGTTGTATGGACTGAAGCTTTCTTT; size: .; V: TRBV29-1; J: TRBJ1-1; D: TRBD1
CDR3: CASSHRGQGTGELFF; DNA: TGCGCCAGCAGCCACCGCGGACAGGGCACCGGGGAGCTGTTTTTT; size: once; V: TRBV4-3; J: TRBJ2-2; D: TRBD1
CDR3: CASSLGTSGGPLAKNIQYF; DNA: TGTGCCAGCAGCTTAGGGACTAGCGGGGGACCTCTTGCCAAAAACATTCAGTACTTC; size: .; V: TRBV7-9; J: TRBJ2-4; D: TRBD2